This T cell receptor beta chain was sequenced for a study of T cell responses to AZD1222 COVID-19 vaccine. About this clone itself: Its matching antigen is unknown.

The table came from immunoSEQ multiplex PCR; TCRdb's copy has only in-frame clones and leaves some out. The sample yields tens of thousands of clones, 85% to 95% seen once. Broader study findings: Only after the peak T cell response were repertoires sampled. Reports say nearly half of spike-specific TCRs go after unmutated variant regions. Seropositivity was recorded at baseline in only a handful of AZD1222 recipients.

This CDR3 has 17 amino acids. Per germline, CDR1 MNHEY and CDR2 SMNVEV (reference sequence). The V segment lost 7 bases and the J segment 4 bases; nucleotides outside the gene matches: 14. The TCR originated in an adult who received the AZD1222 COVID-19 vaccine. V is TRBV27 and J is TRBJ2-5; 11 bases match TRBD1. Specimen: peripheral blood, collected 28 days after the second AZD1222 dose. The CDR3 DNA is TGTGCCAGCACCTTGCGGGGTAGGACAGGGGGCCGAGAGACCCAGTACTTC. Amino acid sequence: CASTLRGRTGGRETQYF.